Shown below are 26 T cell receptor beta chains from a single sample sequenced in a study of Ad26.COV2.S vaccination and SARS-CoV-2 variants. Treatment in this sample: around 19 received Ad26.COV2.S at low or high dose, single or two shots; about 5 received placebo; per-sample allocation not given. Repertoires come from day 63 after the first vaccine or placebo injection. The repertoire was sequenced with immunoSEQ multiplex PCR; TCRdb's copy has only in-frame clones and lacks some. The table shows 320,000 or so clones, with roughly 88% occurring only once. The input for sequencing was peripheral blood, taken in a trial of Ad26.COV2.S vaccine versus placebo. The receptors were gathered from a person between 18 and 59 years old who received the Ad26.COV2.S COVID-19 vaccine or a placebo.

This chain connects TRBV3-1 (or the pseudogene TRBV3-2) to TRBJ1-4; the match to TRBD1 covers 9 bases. Germline-derived CDR1 and CDR2 are LGHDT and YNNKEL (reference sequence). CDR3 length equals 18 residues. After removal of 0 bases from V and 8 bases from J, the junction contained 13 bases not matched to a gene. DNA for the CDR3: TGTGCCAGCAGCCAAGAGAGTCGCCCCGGGACAGGGTACGAAAAACTGTTTTTT. It codes for CASSQESRPGTGYEKLFF.

The J gene is TRBJ1-6, the V gene TRBV10-1, with 10 positions matching TRBD1. Losses at the gene ends were 8 bases for V and 6 bases for J; bases not matched to a gene: 10. This CDR3 spans 16 amino acids. CDR1 and CDR2 (germline): WNHNN, SYGVQD (reference sequence). The CDR3 here is CASRQGQGRSNSPLHF. CDR3 nucleotide sequence: TGCGCCAGCCGACAGGGACAGGGGCGGAGTAATTCACCCCTCCACTTT.

This chain links TRBV9 with TRBJ1-3; 7 nucleotides line up with TRBD1. Looked up from germline, CDR1 is SGDLS and CDR2 is YYNGEE. The CDR3 contains 15 residues. Trimming removed 3 bases from V and 2 bases from J; junction bases left unmatched: 5. The CDR3: CASSARQGTGNTIYF. CDR3 bases: TGTGCCAGCAGCGCCAGACAGGGAACTGGAAACACCATATATTTT.

This clone appeared once. The gene calls are TRBV18 and TRBJ2-3, with TRBD1 matching 7 bases. The CDR3 is 16 amino acids. Losses at the gene ends were 4 bases for V and 0 bases for J; bases not matched to a gene: 7. The V gene's germline CDR1 is KGHSH and CDR2 LQKENI. CDR3: CASSRGTDSSTDTQYF. The CDR3 region has the DNA TGTGCCAGCTCACGAGGGACAGACTCAAGCACAGATACGCAGTATTTT.

This rearrangement joins TRBV2 to TRBJ2-1; 14 bases align to TRBD2. The germline V gene has CDR1 SNHLY and CDR2 FYNNEI. This CDR3 contains 17 residues. V was clipped by 9 bases and J by 0 bases; unmatched bases: 7. Here the CDR3 DNA reads TGTGCCAGGCCGGGACTAGCGGGGGAGAGCTCCTACAATGAGCAGTTCTTC. Amino acids: CARPGLAGESSYNEQFF.

V is TRBV3-1 (or the pseudogene TRBV3-2) and J is TRBJ2-7; D may be TRBD2 (6 bases). Germline CDR1 reads LGHDT; CDR2 reads YNNKEL (reference sequence). Trimming removed 1 base from V and 3 bases from J, with 13 bases in between. This CDR3 comprises 15 residues. For the CDR3, the DNA is TGTGCCAGCAGCCAAGTCGGGACTCTAAACTACGAGCAGTACTTC. Protein product: CASSQVGTLNYEQYF.

This clone has more than one count but fewer than ten. This chain connects TRBV9 to TRBJ2-6; D is unclear. V was clipped by 4 bases and J by 4 bases, with 9 bases between them. CDR1 and CDR2 (germline): SGDLS, YYNGEE. The CDR3 contains 14 residues. CDR3 loop: CASSLVSGANVLTF. As DNA, the CDR3 is TGTGCCAGCAGCCTTGTTTCAGGGGCCAACGTCCTGACTTTC. Full variable domain (missing parts from reference TRBV9 and TRBJ2-6): DSGVTQTPKHLITATGQRVTLRCSPRSGDLSVYWYQQSLDQGLQFLIQYYNGEERAKGNILERFSAQQFPDLHSELNLSSLELGDSALYFCASSLVSGANVLTFGAGSRLTVL.

The V gene is TRBV29-1, the J gene TRBJ1-2, with no clear D. V lost 3 bases and J 1 base, leaving 21 bases between the germline ends. Germline-derived CDR1 and CDR2 are SQVTM and ANQGSEA. CDR3 length equals 17 residues. CDR3 sequence: CSVDFRDGPSLNYGYTF. For the CDR3, the DNA is TGCAGCGTTGATTTCCGTGATGGACCATCTCTTAACTATGGCTACACCTTC. Full variable domain (outside the CDR3, taken from reference TRBV29-1 and TRBJ1-2): SAVISQKPSRDICQRGTSLTIQCQVDSQVTMMFWYRQQPGQSLTLIATANQGSEATYESGFVIDKFPISRPNLTFSTLTVSNMSPEDSSIYLCSVDFRDGPSLNYGYTFGSGTRLTVV.

This chain uses TRBV18 with TRBJ2-5, with D unclear. This CDR3 comprises 16 residues. Trimming took 2 bases from V and 1 from J, leaving 14 bases between them. Germline CDR1 and CDR2: KGHSH and LQKENI. The CDR3 loop is CASSPFRSQPQETQYF. CDR3 coding DNA: TGTGCCAGCTCACCATTTCGCTCCCAACCCCAAGAGACCCAGTACTTC.

V is TRBV29-1 and J is TRBJ2-7; 11 bases fit TRBD1. The CDR3 spans 15 residues. The V and J ends lost 6 bases and 1 base, in that order; junction bases with no gene match: 8. Germline V gives CDR1 SQVTM, CDR2 ANQGSEA. CDR3 protein: CSVAGGQGGSYEQYV. The CDR3 coding sequence is TGCAGCGTGGCCGGGGGACAGGGGGGGTCCTACGAGCAGTACGTC.

The chain uses TRBV4-3 and TRBJ2-7, with TRBD2 identical over 9 bases. This CDR3 region has 18 residues. Germline CDR1 LGHNA, CDR2 YSLEER. V gave up 0 bases and J gave up 7 bases; unmatched junction bases: 16. CDR3 DNA: TGCGCCAGCAGCCAAGATGTTTTTAGCGGGGGTCCCCCGGGAGAGCAGTACTTC. This encodes CASSQDVFSGGPPGEQYF.

This chain joins TRBV7-2 and TRBJ2-5; 8 bases line up with TRBD2. This CDR3 region has 14 residues. V gave up 5 bases and J gave up 5 bases; unmatched junction bases: 7. Germline V gene lookup returns CDR1 SGHTA and CDR2 FQGNSA. This CDR3 reads CASSPTGGEETQYF. The CDR3 region has the DNA TGTGCCAGCAGCCCGACCGGGGGGGAGGAGACCCAGTACTTC.

The chain recombines TRBV6-5 with TRBJ1-3, with D unresolved. The germline CDR1 and CDR2 sequences are MNHEY and SVGAGI. V was trimmed by 7 bases and J by 1 base, leaving 11 bases between them. There are 14 residues in the CDR3. The CDR3: CASTRTNSGNTIYF. The CDR3 nucleotides read TGTGCCAGCACGCGCACGAATTCTGGAAACACCATATATTTT.

This chain links TRBV30 with TRBJ1-2; D ambiguous. From germline, CDR1 is GTSNPN and CDR2 SVGIG (reference sequence). The germline V and J ends were trimmed by 5 bases and 0 bases, with 10 bases remaining between them. The CDR3 has 13 amino acids. The CDR3, as DNA: TGTGCCTGGGGAGTTGTGACTAACTATGGCTACACCTTC. It is translated as CAWGVVTNYGYTF.

The J gene is TRBJ2-1, the V gene TRBV6-5; a possible D gene is TRBD1 (5 bases). Germline V gene sequence: CDR1 MNHEY, CDR2 SVGAGI. CDR3 size: 12 residues. V lost 7 bases to trimming and J lost 8 bases, with 12 bases between them. The CDR3 is CASTQGLDEQFF. The CDR3 DNA sequence: TGTGCCAGCACGCAGGGTTTAGATGAGCAGTTCTTC.

In its sample, this clone was seen once. The rearrangement joins TRBV5-6 to TRBJ2-3; the D gene is possibly TRBD2 (7 bases). Germline V gene data show CDR1 as SGHDT and CDR2 as YYEEEE. Between the trimmed V and J ends, which lost 0 bases and 2 bases, there was a span of 13 bases. CDR3 length: 16 amino acids. The DNA for the CDR3 is TGTGCCAGCAGCTTGGCGCGGGGGCCCTACACAGATACGCAGTATTTT. Translating gives CASSLARGPYTDTQYF.

V gene TRBV30 combines with J gene TRBJ2-2; D call uncertain. Germline V lookup: CDR1 GTSNPN, CDR2 SVGIG (reference sequence). The CDR3 has 14 residues. Trimming stripped 4 bases from V and 1 base from J, with 10 bases between. CDR3 protein: CAWIRPENTGELFF. In DNA form, the CDR3 reads TGTGCCTGGATTAGGCCAGAGAACACCGGGGAGCTGTTTTTT.

The V call is TRBV5-1, the J call TRBJ1-2; D is uncertain. CDR1 SGHRS and CDR2 YFSETQ come from the germline V gene. The CDR3 has 15 residues. Trimming shortened V by 4 bases and J by 1 base, and 14 bases separated the two germline ends. Here the CDR3 DNA reads TGCGCCAGCAGCCCGGACCCCTCGGGTAACTATGGCTACACCTTC. It specifies CASSPDPSGNYGYTF.

This chain links TRBV5-4 with TRBJ2-6; D possibly corresponds to TRBD1 (6 bases). V was clipped by 3 bases and J by 2 bases, with 12 bases between them. Germline CDR1 SGHNT, CDR2 YYREEE (reference sequence). The CDR3 is 16 residues long. As DNA, the CDR3 is TGTGCCAGCAGCTGGGACACCCCTCCTGGGGCCAACGTCCTGACTTTC. Translating gives CASSWDTPPGANVLTF.

This chain connects TRBV7-3 to TRBJ2-1, with no clear D. The CDR3 contains 16 residues. Germline CDR1 and CDR2: SGHTA and FQGTGA. The germline V and J ends were trimmed by 1 base and 0 bases, with 10 bases remaining between them. The CDR3 spells CASSLIGGLSYNEQFF. CDR3 nucleotide sequence: TGTGCCAGCAGCTTAATTGGCGGCCTCTCCTACAATGAGCAGTTCTTC.

This clone was observed a single time. The genes are TRBV4-3 and TRBJ1-1; 9 bases line up with TRBD1. The trim removed 0 bases at V and 2 bases at J, leaving 7 bases unmatched. The CDR3 covers 17 residues. Looked up from germline, CDR1 is LGHNA and CDR2 is YSLEER. The CDR3 DNA sequence: TGCGCCAGCAGCCAAGAGGACAGGGGACCTTACAACACTGAAGCTTTCTTT. Its protein product is CASSQEDRGPYNTEAFF.

The V call is TRBV3-1 (or the pseudogene TRBV3-2), the J call TRBJ1-2; 7 bases are shared with TRBD1. The CDR3 sequence is 17 residues long. Germline V gene lookup returns CDR1 LGHDT and CDR2 YNNKEL (reference sequence). J was trimmed by 2 bases and V by 4 bases; bases with no gene match: 13. Here the CDR3 reads CASSPGSGQVNNYGYTF. The CDR3 bases are TGTGCCAGCAGCCCCGGTAGTGGACAGGTGAACAACTATGGCTACACCTTC.

Only a few counts were recorded for this clone. The V gene is TRBV6-6, the J gene TRBJ2-7; 12 nucleotides match TRBD2. V shed 5 bases, J shed 5 bases, and the junction held 4 bases outside the gene matches. Germline assignment: CDR1 MNHNY and CDR2 SVGAGI (reference sequence). The CDR3 covers 14 residues. CDR3 DNA sequence: TGTGCCAGCAGTCCGACTAGCGGGAGCCACGAGCAGTACGTC. This encodes CASSPTSGSHEQYV.

Note on this clone: Additional DNA sequences in this sample encode the identical CDR3. This chain uses TRBV6-5 with TRBJ1-2; possible D gene TRBD1, 5 bases. The V and J ends lost 0 bases and 5 bases respectively, with 7 bases between them. CDR1 MNHEY and CDR2 SVGAGI come from the germline V gene. The CDR3 extends over 13 amino acids. The CDR3 DNA sequence: TGTGCCAGCAGTTACTCTGGGGGGTATGGCTACACCTTC. Encoded protein: CASSYSGGYGYTF.

The chain uses TRBV2 and TRBJ2-1, with D possibly TRBD2 on 6 matching bases. The germline gives CDR1 SNHLY, CDR2 FYNNEI. CDR3 size: 15 residues. V was clipped by 7 bases and J by 9 bases, with 22 bases between them. The CDR3 sequence is CASNRGGWLLSEQFF. DNA for the CDR3: TGTGCCAGCAATCGAGGAGGGTGGCTCCTCAGTGAGCAGTTCTTC.

This chain links TRBV7-2 with TRBJ1-3; D uncertain. CDR1 is SGHTA, CDR2 FQGNSA, per germline. Trimming left V 8 bases short and J 3 bases short, with 5 bases between. The CDR3 is 11 residues long. CDR3 sequence reads: CASLYGNTIYF. CDR3 coding DNA: TGTGCCAGCCTTTATGGAAACACCATATATTTT.